What follows is one T cell receptor beta chain and its context. The sample comes from a study of cytomegalovirus exposure and HLA in healthy donors. This PCR relied on a set of 60 Vbeta primers and 13 Jbeta primers. The protocol was immunoSEQ multiplex PCR, while the TCRdb copy is restricted to in-frame clones and leaves out a portion. The sample lists 150,000 to 200,000 clones, roughly 84% seen once, with 0.2% to 0.3% in the top ten. CDR1 is SGHRS and CDR2 is YFSETQ in the germline V gene. J lost 5 bases, V lost 4 bases, and 8 bases had no gene match. The CDR3 extends over 14 amino acids. The sequencing input was PBMCs. The chain employs TRBV5-1 and TRBJ2-7; 8 positions match TRBD1. The receptor was derived from a boy aged 5 to 17 in good health and CMV-seronegative. The CDR3 reads CASSPRDRWNEQYF. In DNA form, the CDR3 reads TGCGCCAGCAGCCCCCGGGACAGGTGGAACGAGCAGTACTTC.